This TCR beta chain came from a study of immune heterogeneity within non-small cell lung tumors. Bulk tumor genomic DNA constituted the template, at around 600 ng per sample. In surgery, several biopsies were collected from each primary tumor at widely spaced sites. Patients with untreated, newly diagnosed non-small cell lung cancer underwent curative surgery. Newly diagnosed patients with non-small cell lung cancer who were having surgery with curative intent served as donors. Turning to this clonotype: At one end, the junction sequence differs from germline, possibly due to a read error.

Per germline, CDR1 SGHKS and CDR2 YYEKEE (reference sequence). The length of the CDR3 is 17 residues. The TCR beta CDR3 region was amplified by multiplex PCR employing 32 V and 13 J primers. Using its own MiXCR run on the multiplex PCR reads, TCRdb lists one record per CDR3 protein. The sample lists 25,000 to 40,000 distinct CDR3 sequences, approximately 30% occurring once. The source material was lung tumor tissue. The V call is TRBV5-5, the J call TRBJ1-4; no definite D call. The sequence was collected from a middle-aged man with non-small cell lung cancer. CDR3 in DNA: TGTGCCACCAGCCCCCGGAGGGTCCTTGCCACTAATGAAAAACTGTTTTTT. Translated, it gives CATSPRRVLATNEKLFF.